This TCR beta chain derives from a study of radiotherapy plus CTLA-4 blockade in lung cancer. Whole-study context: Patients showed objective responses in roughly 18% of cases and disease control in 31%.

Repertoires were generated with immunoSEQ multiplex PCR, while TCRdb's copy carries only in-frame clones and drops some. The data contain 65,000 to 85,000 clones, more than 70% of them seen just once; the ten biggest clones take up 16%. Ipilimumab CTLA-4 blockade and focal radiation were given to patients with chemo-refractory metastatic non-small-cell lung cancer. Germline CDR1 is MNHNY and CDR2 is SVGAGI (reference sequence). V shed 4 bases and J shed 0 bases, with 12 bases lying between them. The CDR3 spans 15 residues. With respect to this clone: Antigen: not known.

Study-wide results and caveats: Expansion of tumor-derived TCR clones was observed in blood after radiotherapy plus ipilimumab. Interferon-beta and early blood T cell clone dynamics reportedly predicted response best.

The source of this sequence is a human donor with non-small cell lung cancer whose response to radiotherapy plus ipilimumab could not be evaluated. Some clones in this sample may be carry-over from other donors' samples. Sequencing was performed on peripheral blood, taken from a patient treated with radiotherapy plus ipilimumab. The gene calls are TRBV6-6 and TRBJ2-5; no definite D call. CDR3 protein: CASSSSRWYQETQYF. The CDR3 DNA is TGTGCCAGCAGTTCGTCTCGGTGGTACCAAGAGACCCAGTACTTC.